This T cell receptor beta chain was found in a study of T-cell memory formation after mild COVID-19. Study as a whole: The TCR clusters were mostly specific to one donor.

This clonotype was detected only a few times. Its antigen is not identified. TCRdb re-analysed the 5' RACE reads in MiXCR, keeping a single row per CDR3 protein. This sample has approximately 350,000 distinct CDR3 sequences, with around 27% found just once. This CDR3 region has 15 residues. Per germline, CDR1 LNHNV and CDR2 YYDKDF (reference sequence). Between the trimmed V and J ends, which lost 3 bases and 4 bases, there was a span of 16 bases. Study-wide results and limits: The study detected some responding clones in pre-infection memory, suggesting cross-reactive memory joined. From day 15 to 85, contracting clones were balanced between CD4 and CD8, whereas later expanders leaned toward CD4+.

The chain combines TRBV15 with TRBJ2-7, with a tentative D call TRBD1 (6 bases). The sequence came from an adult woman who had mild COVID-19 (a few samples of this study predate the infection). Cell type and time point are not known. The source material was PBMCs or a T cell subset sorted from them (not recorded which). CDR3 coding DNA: TGTGCCACCAGCAGTGTTCGCGGGCAGGGGTACGAGCAGTACTTC. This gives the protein CATSSVRGQGYEQYF.